This T cell receptor beta chain was sequenced for a study of beta chain features in type 1 diabetes. Notes on the study in general: VDJ junctions in type 1 diabetes patients carried more deletions and fewer insertions.

Comment on this clone: Its antigen is unidentified.

Investigators reverse transcribed all isolated RNA, so they sequenced expressed TCRB transcripts. Here immunoSEQ multiplex PCR was the method, and the copy in TCRdb shows in-frame clones only, minus some. The top ten clones hold 0.023% of a sample with some 900,000 clones, under 20% of them seen once. Losses at the gene ends were 2 bases for V and 4 bases for J; bases not matched to a gene: 9. Germline loops: CDR1 LGHNA, CDR2 YSLEER. There are 17 residues in the CDR3. This chain links TRBV4-3 with TRBJ2-1; 9 nucleotides match TRBD1. The TCR was taken from a young woman in good health. Sequencing was done on a sample of naive CD4+ T cells from blood. The CDR3 DNA follows: TGCGCCAGCAGCCAACTGGGGGTGGACAGGGGATACAATGAGCAGTTCTTC. Translation gives CASSQLGVDRGYNEQFF.